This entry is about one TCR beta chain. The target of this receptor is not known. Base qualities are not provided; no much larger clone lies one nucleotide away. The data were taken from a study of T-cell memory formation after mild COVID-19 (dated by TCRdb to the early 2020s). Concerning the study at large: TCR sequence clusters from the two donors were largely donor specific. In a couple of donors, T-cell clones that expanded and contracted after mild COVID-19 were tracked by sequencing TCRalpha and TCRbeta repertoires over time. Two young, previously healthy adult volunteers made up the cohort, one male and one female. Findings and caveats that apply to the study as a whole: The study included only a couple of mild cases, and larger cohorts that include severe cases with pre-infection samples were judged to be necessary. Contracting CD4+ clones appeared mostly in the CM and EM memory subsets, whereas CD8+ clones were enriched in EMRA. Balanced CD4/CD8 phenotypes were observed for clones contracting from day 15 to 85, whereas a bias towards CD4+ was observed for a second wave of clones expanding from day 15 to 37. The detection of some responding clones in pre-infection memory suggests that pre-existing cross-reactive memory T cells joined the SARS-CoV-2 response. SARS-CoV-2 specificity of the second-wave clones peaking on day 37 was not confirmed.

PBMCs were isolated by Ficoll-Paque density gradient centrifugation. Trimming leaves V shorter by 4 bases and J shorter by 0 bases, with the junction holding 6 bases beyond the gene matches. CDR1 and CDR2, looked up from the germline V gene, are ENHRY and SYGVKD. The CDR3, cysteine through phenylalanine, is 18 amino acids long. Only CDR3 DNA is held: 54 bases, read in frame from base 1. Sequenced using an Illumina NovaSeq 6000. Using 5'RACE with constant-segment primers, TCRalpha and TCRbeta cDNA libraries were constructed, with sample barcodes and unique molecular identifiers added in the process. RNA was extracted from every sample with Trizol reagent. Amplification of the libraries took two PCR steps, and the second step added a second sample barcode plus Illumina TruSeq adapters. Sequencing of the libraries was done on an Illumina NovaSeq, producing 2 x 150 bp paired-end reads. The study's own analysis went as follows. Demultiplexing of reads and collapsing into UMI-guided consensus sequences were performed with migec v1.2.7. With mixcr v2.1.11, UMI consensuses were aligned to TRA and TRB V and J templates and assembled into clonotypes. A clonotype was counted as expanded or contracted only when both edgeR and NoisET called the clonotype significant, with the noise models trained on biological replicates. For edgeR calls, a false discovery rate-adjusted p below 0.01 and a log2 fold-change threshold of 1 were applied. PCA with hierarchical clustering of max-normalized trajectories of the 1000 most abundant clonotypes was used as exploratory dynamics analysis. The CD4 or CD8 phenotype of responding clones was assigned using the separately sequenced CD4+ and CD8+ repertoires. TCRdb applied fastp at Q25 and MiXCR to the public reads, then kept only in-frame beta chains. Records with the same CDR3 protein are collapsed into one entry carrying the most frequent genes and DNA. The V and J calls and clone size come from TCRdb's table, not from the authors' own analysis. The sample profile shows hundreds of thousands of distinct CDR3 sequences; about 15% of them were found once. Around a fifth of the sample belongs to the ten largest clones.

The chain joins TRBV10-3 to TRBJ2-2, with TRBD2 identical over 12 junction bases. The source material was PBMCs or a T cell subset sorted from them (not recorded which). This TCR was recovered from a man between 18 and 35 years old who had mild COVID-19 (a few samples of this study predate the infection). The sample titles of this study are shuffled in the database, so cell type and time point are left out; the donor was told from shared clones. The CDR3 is CAISGTSGGIANTGELFF. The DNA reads TGTGCCATCAGTGGAACTAGCGGGGGGATTGCGAACACCGGGGAGCTGTTTTTT.